The entry below gives a single T cell receptor (beta chain) sequence along with its context. Its matching antigen is unknown. This CDR3 is built from 11 residues. V gave up 6 bases and J gave up 7 bases; unmatched junction bases: 3. Germline CDR1 LNHDA, CDR2 SQIVND (reference sequence). This entry is derived from a study of OX40 agonist ivuxolimab in advanced cancers. Study results and caveats: Partial responders dosed at 0.1-3.0 mg/kg displayed clonal expansion ranking among the lowest.

Clones were sequenced by immunoSEQ multiplex PCR, and TCRdb holds only the in-frame ones, with some missing. Of 40,000 or so clones in the sample, more than 70% were seen once. The gene calls are TRBV19 and TRBJ2-7; 7 bases fit TRBD1. The specimen comprised CD4+ or CD8+ T cells sorted from blood, sampled in a trial of the OX40 agonist ivuxolimab. The TCR comes from an adult with an advanced solid tumor such as melanoma, head and neck, liver or kidney cancer. CDR3 DNA: TGTGCCAGTAGCATGGGACAGGAGCAGTACTTC. This gives the protein CASSMGQEQYF. The variable domain in full, completed from reference TRBV19 and TRBJ2-7, reads DGGITQSPKYLFRKEGQNVTLSCEQNLNHDAMYWYRQDPGQGLRLIYYSQIVNDFQKGDIAEGYSVSREKKESFPLTVTSAQKNPTAFYLCASSMGQEQYFGPGTRLTVT.